This TCR beta chain comes out of a study of T-cell memory formation after mild COVID-19. This clonotype has only a few counts. The CDR3 covers 12 residues. Trimming stripped 8 bases from V and 3 bases from J, with 11 bases between. Germline values: CDR1 SGHTA, CDR2 FQGNSA. TCRdb used MiXCR to reprocess the 5' RACE reads, holding one entry per CDR3 protein. The table lists about 400,000 distinct CDR3 sequences, less than 25% of them singletons, with around 14% in the top ten. The sequence came from an adult woman who had mild COVID-19 (a few samples of this study predate the infection). Cell type and time point are not known. V usage is TRBV7-2 and J usage is TRBJ2-7; D might be TRBD2 (5 bases). Sequencing was performed on PBMCs or a T cell subset sorted from them (not recorded which). The CDR3 DNA follows: TGTGCCAGCGTATCTAGCAGCTACGAGCAGTACTTC. It specifies CASVSSSYEQYF.